Each of the 20 T cell receptor beta chains below was sequenced from the same sample in a study of long-term antiretroviral therapy in people with HIV. Version v3.0 of the immunoSEQ assay ran at survey level. The assay was immunoSEQ multiplex PCR, and TCRdb's table has in-frame clones only and misses some. Among around 23,000 clones listed, approximately 80% were seen once. The specimen comprised unsorted PBMCs, sampled 0.3 years after starting antiretroviral therapy. The receptors derive from a man over 45 with HIV.

The chain carries TRBV7-9 and TRBJ2-1, with 10 positions matching TRBD1. The CDR3 totals 15 residues. Per germline, CDR1 SEHNR and CDR2 FQNEAQ (reference sequence). V lost 5 bases and J lost 6; bases outside the gene matches: 7. The CDR3: CASSAGQGESNEQFF. The CDR3 DNA reads TGTGCCAGCAGCGCAGGACAGGGGGAATCCAATGAGCAGTTCTTC.

The rearrangement uses TRBV28 and TRBJ2-7; possibly TRBD2 for D (6 bases). CDR3 length equals 14 residues. V dropped 7 bases and J dropped 0 bases, with 13 bases sitting between them. The germline gives CDR1 MDHEN, CDR2 SYDVKM. CDR3: CASTGTPFSYEQYF. The CDR3 DNA is TGTGCCAGCACCGGGACTCCCTTCTCCTACGAGCAGTACTTC.

The rearrangement links TRBV7-9 to TRBJ2-2; no firm D call. This CDR3 contains 17 residues. Trimming removed 5 bases from V and 7 bases from J, with 23 bases in between. The germline CDR1 and CDR2 sequences are SEHNR and FQNEAQ (reference sequence). This CDR3 reads CASSPKLTTAKIGELFF. The CDR3 DNA reads as TGTGCCAGCAGCCCCAAATTGACCACAGCTAAAATCGGGGAGCTGTTTTTT.

The J gene is TRBJ1-1, the V gene TRBV10-3; 8 nucleotides align to TRBD1. The CDR3 spans 13 residues. The V gene's germline CDR1 is ENHRY and CDR2 SYGVKD. V lost 6 bases, J lost 1 base, and 1 base stayed unmatched. In nucleotides, the CDR3 is TGTGCCATCAGCGACAGGGGGAACACTGAAGCTTTCTTT. It codes for CAISDRGNTEAFF.

This chain uses TRBV5-1 with TRBJ2-7, with 7 nucleotides matching TRBD2. Per the germline V gene, CDR1 is SGHRS and CDR2 is YFSETQ. The ends lost 1 base at V and 0 bases at J; junction bases unmatched: 7. The CDR3 is 16 amino acids. The CDR3 loop is CASSLIDGGNSYEQYF. The CDR3 DNA is TGCGCCAGCAGCTTGATCGACGGGGGGAACTCCTACGAGCAGTACTTC.

This clone occurred once. The chain carries TRBV13 and TRBJ2-1, with D possibly matching TRBD1 (6 bases). The V end was cut by 1 base, the J end by 2 bases, with 12 bases between. Germline loops: CDR1 PRHDT, CDR2 FYEKMQ (reference sequence). The CDR3 length is 16 residues. Here the CDR3 reads CASSLVGGGPYNEQFF. DNA for the CDR3: TGTGCCAGCAGCTTAGTAGGGGGTGGGCCCTACAATGAGCAGTTCTTC.

The rearrangement joins TRBV7-2 to TRBJ1-1; 8 bases are shared with TRBD1. V lost 5 bases to trimming and J lost 5 bases; unmatched junction nucleotides: 10. CDR1 is SGHTA, CDR2 FQGNSA, per germline. CDR3 length: 15 amino acids. The CDR3 DNA reads TGTGCCAGCAGCCACACCAGGGGGCTAGGTACTGAAGCTTTCTTT. This translates into CASSHTRGLGTEAFF.

The chain employs TRBV5-1 and TRBJ1-5; D is ambiguous. From germline, CDR1 is SGHRS and CDR2 YFSETQ. CDR3 length: 13 residues. Trimming removed 2 bases from V and 1 base from J, with 4 bases in between. The DNA of the CDR3 is TGCGCCAGCAGCTTAGGAAGCAATCAGCCCCAGCATTTT. Its translation is CASSLGSNQPQHF.

The chain uses TRBV4-3 and TRBJ1-1, with TRBD1 as a possible D gene (6 bases). The CDR3 runs to 16 residues. Per the germline V gene, CDR1 is LGHNA and CDR2 is YSLEER. The V end was cut by 4 bases, the J end by 0 bases, with 15 bases between. CDR3 nucleotides: TGCGCCAGCAGCCGCGCCCTTTGGACAGTGAACACTGAAGCTTTCTTT. Translation: CASSRALWTVNTEAFF.

The genes are TRBV4-1 and TRBJ2-1, with a possible D match to TRBD1 (6 bases). V gave up 5 bases and J gave up 7 bases, with 18 bases separating them. The germline CDR1 and CDR2 sequences are MGHRA and YSYEKL. The length of the CDR3 is 15 residues. The CDR3 here is CASSTWPQGRNEQFF. DNA for the CDR3: TGCGCCAGCAGCACTTGGCCCCAGGGGCGTAATGAGCAGTTCTTC.

This clone was seen only once. This chain links TRBV9 with TRBJ2-1; 9 nucleotides match TRBD2. CDR1 and CDR2 from the germline V gene are SGDLS and YYNGEE. V lost 4 bases and J lost 8; bases outside the gene matches: 7. This CDR3 contains 14 residues. The CDR3 DNA reads TGTGCCAGCAGCCCCGAGCGGGAGGACGATGAGCAGTTCTTC. This codes for CASSPEREDDEQFF.

By proportion, this clone is medium-sized. This chain connects TRBV11-3 to TRBJ1-1; D uncertain. Trimming took off 6 bases at V and 5 bases at J, with 7 bases between the two ends. The CDR3 runs to 11 residues. The germline gives CDR1 SGHNT, CDR2 YENEEA. The CDR3 sequence is CASRGGTEAFF. The CDR3 bases are TGTGCCAGCAGAGGAGGGACTGAAGCTTTCTTT.

The CDR3 DNA sequence: TGTGCCAGCAGGATAGGGGGGAGCAATCAGCCCCAGCATTTT. It codes for CASRIGGSNQPQHF. The chain combines TRBV28 with TRBJ1-5; D may be TRBD1 (6 bases). CDR3 length equals 14 residues. From germline, CDR1 is MDHEN and CDR2 SYDVKM. V was cut by 6 bases and J by 1 base, with 10 bases left in between.

The chain is built from TRBV6-5 and TRBJ2-7; 10 bases match TRBD1. Germline trimming cut 1 base from V and 3 bases from J; bases unmatched to any gene: 3. Germline V CDR1 and CDR2: MNHEY, SVGAGI. The CDR3 has 15 amino acids. The chain's CDR3 is CASSYLDRGVYEQYF. The CDR3 DNA reads as TGTGCCAGCAGTTACTTGGACAGGGGGGTCTACGAGCAGTACTTC.

This clone was seen a handful of times. This sequence joins TRBV7-9 and TRBJ1-5; 8 bases are a match to TRBD1. The junction had 7 bases not matched to a gene; V was cut back by 6 bases and J by 9 bases. The CDR3 is made up of 13 amino acids. From germline, CDR1 is SEHNR and CDR2 FQNEAQ (reference sequence). The chain's CDR3 is CASSQGADLPQHF. The CDR3 DNA reads TGTGCCAGCAGTCAGGGGGCCGATTTGCCCCAGCATTTT.

This clone was seen just once. In nucleotides, the CDR3 is TGTGCCAGCTCACCCAGGACATCGGGCACTGAAGCTTTCTTT. Protein: CASSPRTSGTEAFF. The V and J genes are TRBV18 and TRBJ1-1; D is perhaps TRBD1 (5 bases). The germline V gene encodes CDR1 KGHSH and CDR2 LQKENI. This CDR3 has 14 residues. Deletions cut 3 bases from V and 4 bases from J, with 12 bases between.

The chain is built from TRBV30 and TRBJ1-2; TRBD1 is a possible D gene (5 bases). V lost 4 bases to trimming and J lost 4 bases, with 13 bases between them. This CDR3 region has 13 residues. Germline lookup yields CDR1 GTSNPN and CDR2 SVGIG (reference sequence). In DNA form, the CDR3 reads TGTGCCTGGAAGCCAGGGTATGGCTATGGCTACACCTTC. Protein sequence: CAWKPGYGYGYTF.

The V gene is TRBV6-1, the J gene TRBJ1-2, with D maybe TRBD1 (6 bases). The CDR3 is 13 residues long. Germline V gives CDR1 MNHNS, CDR2 SASEGT. V was trimmed by 7 bases and J by 4 bases, leaving 13 bases between them. CDR3 in amino acids: CASTPRGPYGYTF. CDR3 DNA: TGTGCCAGCACCCCGCGGGGGCCCTATGGCTACACCTTC.

The chain links TRBV18 to TRBJ1-1; weak D call: TRBD1 (5 bases). In germline, CDR1 is KGHSH, CDR2 LQKENI. The CDR3 totals 16 residues. Between the trimmed V and J ends, which lost 4 bases and 0 bases, there was a span of 15 bases. The CDR3 DNA reads TGTGCCAGCTCACTAACAAGGGGAGGGGTGAACACTGAAGCTTTCTTT. This encodes CASSLTRGGVNTEAFF.

This chain uses TRBV28 with TRBJ2-1, with 10 bases aligning to TRBD1. V lost 5 bases to trimming and J lost 6 bases; unmatched junction nucleotides: 1. CDR3 length: 13 residues. The germline CDR1 and CDR2 sequences are MDHEN and SYDVKM. The CDR3 DNA sequence: TGTGCCAGCAGTCGGACAGGGGGCAATGAGCAGTTCTTC. It yields the protein CASSRTGGNEQFF.